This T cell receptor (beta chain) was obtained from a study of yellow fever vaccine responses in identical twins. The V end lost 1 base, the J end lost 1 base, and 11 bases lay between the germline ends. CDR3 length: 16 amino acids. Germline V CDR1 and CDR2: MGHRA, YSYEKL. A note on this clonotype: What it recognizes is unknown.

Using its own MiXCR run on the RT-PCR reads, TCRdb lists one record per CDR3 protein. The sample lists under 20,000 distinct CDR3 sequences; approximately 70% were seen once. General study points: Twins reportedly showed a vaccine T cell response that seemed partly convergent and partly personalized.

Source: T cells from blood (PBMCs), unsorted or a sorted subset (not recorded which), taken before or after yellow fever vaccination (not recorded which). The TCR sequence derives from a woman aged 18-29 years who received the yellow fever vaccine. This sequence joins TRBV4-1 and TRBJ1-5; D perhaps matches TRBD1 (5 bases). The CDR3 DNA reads TGCGCCAGCAGCCAAGGAGGGGCGATGAGCAATCAGCCCCAGCATTTT. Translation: CASSQGGAMSNQPQHF.